This T cell receptor beta chain was observed in a study of molecular identifiers for immune sequencing clone quantification. Findings and limits, study-wide: Over 97% of effector molecules, yet under 1% of naive-cell molecules, were held by clones above 20 RNA copies.

At least ten counts were recorded for this clonotype. The antigen is not known. Libraries of bulk TCR were made by previously described methods (with listed TCR primers). Each CDR3 protein gets one entry after TCRdb re-called the PCR reads with MiXCR. The table includes 460,000 or so distinct CDR3 sequences, about a fifth detected once. CDR3 size: 13 residues. The germline V gene encodes CDR1 SGHTS and CDR2 YDEGEE. Trimming took off 4 bases at V and 5 bases at J, with 13 bases between the two ends. Naive CD8 sequencing libraries were generated from around 18,000 to 910,000 sorted cells, with 10%, 30% or 50% RNA as input. Sorting defined naive CD8 T cells as CD8+CD4-CCR7+CD45RA+.

The J gene is TRBJ2-7, the V gene TRBV5-8; D not resolved. This receptor was obtained from a human donor in good health. Some libraries in this study had Jurkat cell RNA spiked in. Sequencing used naive CD8+ T cells from blood, with Jurkat cell RNA spiked in. Subset described: FACS-sorted CD8+CD4-CCR7+CD45RA+ naive T cells. Here the CDR3 reads CASSTAPADEQYF. CDR3 nucleotides: TGTGCCAGCAGCACTGCTCCGGCGGACGAGCAGTACTTC.